These 11 T cell receptor beta chains originate from one sample sequenced in a study of CD8 T cells in ankylosing spondylitis. TCRdb called the 5' RACE reads again in MiXCR, with one record for every CDR3 protein. The table has 35,000 to 45,000 distinct CDR3 sequences, approximately 11% seen once. The sequenced material came from blood, either unsorted or a sorted T cell fraction (not recorded which). The receptors originated from a male donor with ankylosing spondylitis or in good health (not recorded which).

This clonotype was recorded at least ten times. The chain links TRBV5-6 to TRBJ1-1, with D hard to call. Per germline, CDR1 SGHDT and CDR2 YYEEEE. The ends were cut back, 4 bases at V and 4 bases at J, with 14 bases in the middle. The CDR3 loop spans 14 amino acids. The CDR3 loop is CASSRAGRVTEAFF. CDR3 nucleotides: TGTGCCAGCAGCAGGGCCGGACGGGTCACTGAAGCTTTCTTT.

This clonotype occurred many times. V and J are TRBV5-1 and TRBJ1-1; unclear D gene. The CDR3 is 14 residues long. Germline loops: CDR1 SGHRS, CDR2 YFSETQ. Trimming took off 9 bases at V and 0 bases at J, with 15 bases between the two ends. This chain's CDR3 is CATKEGIMNTEAFF. The CDR3 DNA is TGCGCCACCAAGGAGGGAATCATGAACACTGAAGCTTTCTTT.

The chain has TRBV5-5 and TRBJ2-5, with TRBD1 matching 8 bases. There are 15 residues in the CDR3. CDR1 is SGHKS, CDR2 YYEKEE, per germline (reference sequence). V shed 0 bases, J shed 4 bases, and the junction held 5 bases outside the gene matches. CDR3 region: CASSLVTQGGETQYF. CDR3 bases: TGTGCCAGCAGCTTGGTTACACAGGGGGGAGAGACCCAGTACTTC.

This clonotype has at least ten counts. The CDR3 sequence: CASSLEGGTEAFF. In nucleotides, the CDR3 is TGCGCCAGCAGCTTAGAAGGGGGCACTGAAGCTTTCTTT. The V call is TRBV5-1, the J call TRBJ1-1, with D possibly TRBD1 on 6 matching bases. CDR1 and CDR2 from the germline V gene are SGHRS and YFSETQ. CDR3 size: 13 residues. The V and J ends lost 2 bases and 4 bases respectively, with 9 bases between them.

The gene calls are TRBV5-1 and TRBJ2-5, with D tentatively TRBD1 (6 bases). The germline V gene encodes CDR1 SGHRS and CDR2 YFSETQ. Trimming left V 0 bases short and J 6 bases short, with 12 bases between. The CDR3 has 14 residues. This CDR3 reads CASSLGQEAKTQYF. CDR3 DNA: TGCGCCAGCAGCTTGGGACAGGAGGCGAAGACCCAGTACTTC.

This clonotype was observed a few times. The genes are TRBV12-3 or TRBV12-4 and TRBJ1-6, with 9 bases that match TRBD1. J gave up 8 bases and V 6 bases, and 8 bases lay outside the gene matches. The CDR3 covers 15 residues. In DNA form, the CDR3 reads TGTGCCAGCAGACCGGGACAGGGTGGGTATTCACCCCTCCACTTT. Its protein is CASRPGQGGYSPLHF.

This clonotype was picked up many times. The CDR3 loop reads CSAQSGESDTQYF. Here the CDR3 DNA reads TGCAGTGCCCAGAGCGGGGAATCAGATACGCAGTATTTT. The chain couples TRBV20-1 to TRBJ2-3; 7 bases are shared with TRBD2. The CDR3 is 13 amino acids. The V and J ends lost 6 bases and 4 bases, in that order; junction bases with no gene match: 7. Looked up from germline, CDR1 is DFQATT and CDR2 is SNEGSKA (reference sequence).

J is TRBJ1-5 and V is TRBV20-1; perhaps TRBD1 as D (5 bases). Trimming pared 3 bases from V and 0 bases from J, leaving 9 bases between. The CDR3 spans 14 residues. The germline V gene has CDR1 DFQATT and CDR2 SNEGSKA (reference sequence). The CDR3 nucleotides read TGCAGTGCTAGTAGGGGAATTAGCAATCAGCCCCAGCATTTT. It codes for CSASRGISNQPQHF.

On this clonotype itself: A much larger clone lies a single base off, so this may be a read error. This sequence joins TRBV3-1 and TRBJ2-7; 13 positions agree with TRBD2. The CDR3 is 18 amino acids. Per germline, CDR1 LGHDT and CDR2 YNNKEL (reference sequence). The DNA of the CDR3 is TGTACCAGCAGTCCGGCCAGACTAGCGGGGGGTATCTACTACGAGCAGTACTTC. Protein product: CTSSPARLAGGIYYEQYF.

This clonotype was seen many times. Mismatch with germline at one junction end may stem from a read error. In nucleotides, the CDR3 is TGTGCCAGCACCCCCGGGGATTCATCCCTCCACTTT. It translates to CASTPGDSSLHF. The chain links TRBV6-6 to TRBJ1-6; D is ambiguous. This CDR3 is 12 amino acids long. The germline gives CDR1 MNHNY, CDR2 SVGAGI (reference sequence).

A remark on this clonotype: This could be a read error, since a much larger clone is one nucleotide away. The chain joins TRBV10-3 to TRBJ1-1, with a tentative D call TRBD1 (5 bases). CDR1 is ENHRY and CDR2 is SYGVKD in the germline V gene. Trimming left V 2 bases short and J 6 bases short, with 16 bases between. The CDR3 consists of 15 residues. The CDR3 protein is CAISEDGQGGSEAFF. The CDR3 region has the DNA TGTGCCATCAGTGAGGATGGGCAGGGAGGTTCTGAAGCTTTCTTT.